This record looks at one TCR beta chain sequence and its context. Only in-frame clones appear in the TCRdb table, and some are missing; sequencing was by immunoSEQ multiplex PCR. The data hold around 120,000 clones, with 85% to 90% observed a single time. This CDR3 is built from 13 residues. Germline CDR1 and CDR2: SNHLY and FYNNEI. The germline V and J ends were trimmed by 8 bases and 7 bases, with 12 bases remaining between them. The sample originates from a study of blood T cell repertoires in COVID-19. Study context: Sites in the United States, Italy and Spain provided acute and convalescent COVID-19 samples.

The chain couples TRBV2 to TRBJ1-6; maybe TRBD1 (5 bases). The sample consisted of peripheral blood. The TCR was taken from a woman aged 70-85 years with acute or convalescent COVID-19. CDR3 residues: CASGPTVNSPLHF. CDR3 DNA: TGTGCCAGCGGCCCGACAGTAAATTCACCCCTCCACTTT.